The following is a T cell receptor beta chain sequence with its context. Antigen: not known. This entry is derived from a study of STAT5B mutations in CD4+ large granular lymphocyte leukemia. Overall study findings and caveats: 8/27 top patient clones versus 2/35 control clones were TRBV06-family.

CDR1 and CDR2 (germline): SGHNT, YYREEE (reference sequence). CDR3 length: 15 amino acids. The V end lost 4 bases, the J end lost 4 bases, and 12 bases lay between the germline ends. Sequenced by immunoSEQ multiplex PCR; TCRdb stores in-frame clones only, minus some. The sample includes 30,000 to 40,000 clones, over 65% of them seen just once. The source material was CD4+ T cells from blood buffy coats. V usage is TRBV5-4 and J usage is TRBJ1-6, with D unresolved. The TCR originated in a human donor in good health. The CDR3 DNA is TGTGCCAGCAGCCCTACGGCGGGGTATAATTCACCCCTCCACTTT. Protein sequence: CASSPTAGYNSPLHF.